The present TCR beta chain was sequenced within a study of cytomegalovirus exposure and HLA in healthy donors. Primers: 60 Vbeta forward and 13 Jbeta reverse. Only in-frame clones appear in the TCRdb table, and some are missing; sequencing was by immunoSEQ multiplex PCR. The data contain some 150,000 clones, around 78% of them seen just once; the ten biggest clones take up just over 2%. Germline V CDR1 and CDR2: LNHDA, SQIVND (reference sequence). V lost 5 bases and J lost 3; bases outside the gene matches: 14. The CDR3 covers 17 residues. V usage is TRBV19 and J usage is TRBJ1-1, with TRBD1 identical over 8 bases. Sequencing used PBMCs. The origin of this receptor is a woman in her 30s in good health and CMV-seropositive. Written as DNA, the CDR3 is TGTGCCAGTAGTCCCACTAAAATCGGACAGGGAGACACTGAAGCTTTCTTT. Translating it yields CASSPTKIGQGDTEAFF.